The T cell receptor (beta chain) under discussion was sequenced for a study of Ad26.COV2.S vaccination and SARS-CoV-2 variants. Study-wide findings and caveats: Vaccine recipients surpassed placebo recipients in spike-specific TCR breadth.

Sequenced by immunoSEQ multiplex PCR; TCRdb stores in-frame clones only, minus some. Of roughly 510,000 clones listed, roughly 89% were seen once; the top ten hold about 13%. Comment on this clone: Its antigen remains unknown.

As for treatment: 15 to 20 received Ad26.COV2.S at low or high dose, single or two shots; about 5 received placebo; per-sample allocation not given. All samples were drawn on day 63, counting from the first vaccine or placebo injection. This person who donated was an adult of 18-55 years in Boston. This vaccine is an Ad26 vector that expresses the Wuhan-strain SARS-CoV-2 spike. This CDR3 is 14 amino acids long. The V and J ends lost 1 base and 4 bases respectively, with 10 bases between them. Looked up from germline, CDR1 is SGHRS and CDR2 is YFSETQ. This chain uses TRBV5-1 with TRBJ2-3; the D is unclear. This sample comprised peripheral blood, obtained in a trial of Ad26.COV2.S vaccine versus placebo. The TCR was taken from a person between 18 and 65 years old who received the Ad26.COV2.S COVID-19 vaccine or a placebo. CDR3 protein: CASSLSVPPDTQYF. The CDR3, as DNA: TGCGCCAGCAGCTTGAGCGTCCCTCCAGATACGCAGTATTTT. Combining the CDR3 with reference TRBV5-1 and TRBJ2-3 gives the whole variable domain KAGVTQTPRYLIKTRGQQVTLSCSPISGHRSVSWYQQTPGQGLQFLFEYFSETQRNKGNFPGRFSGRQFSNSRSEMNVSTLELGDSALYLCASSLSVPPDTQYFGPGTRLTVL.